Below, 15 T cell receptor beta chains from the same sample are listed, as sequenced in a study of blood T cell repertoires in COVID-19. Here immunoSEQ multiplex PCR was the method, and the copy in TCRdb shows in-frame clones only, minus some. The sample lists 200,000 to 300,000 clones, around 86% occurring once. The sample comprised PBMCs or T cells enriched from blood (not recorded which). These receptors were collected from a woman aged 18-29 years who had recovered from COVID-19.

V gene TRBV2 combines with J gene TRBJ1-5; D might be TRBD1 (6 bases). CDR3 length equals 15 residues. Germline V gene sequence: CDR1 SNHLY, CDR2 FYNNEI. The V end was cut by 2 bases, the J end by 8 bases, with 16 bases between. The CDR3 loop reads CASSETGPPFEPQHF. In DNA form, the CDR3 reads TGTGCCAGCAGTGAAACAGGGCCGCCTTTTGAGCCCCAGCATTTT.

The chain links TRBV5-8 to TRBJ2-2, with 12 bases that match TRBD1. Per germline, CDR1 SGHTS and CDR2 YDEGEE. The CDR3 contains 17 residues. V shed 5 bases and J 0 bases; nucleotides not matched to a gene: 5. The CDR3 nucleotides are TGTGCCAGCAGGGGGGACAGGGGGCTCGCGAACACCGGGGAGCTGTTTTTT. Translation gives CASRGDRGLANTGELFF.

This clone was counted a single time. This chain uses TRBV24-1 with TRBJ2-3, with D unclear. Per the germline V gene, CDR1 is KGHDR and CDR2 is SFDVKD. V lost 6 bases and J lost 2, with 8 bases in between. The CDR3 is 13 residues long. The CDR3 loop is CATSRSPTDTQYF. CDR3 nucleotides: TGTGCCACCAGTCGTTCCCCCACAGATACGCAGTATTTT.

This chain connects TRBV12-5 to TRBJ1-1; a possible D gene is TRBD1 (6 bases). This CDR3 has 14 amino acids. The germline gives CDR1 LGHNT, CDR2 FRNRAP. Trimming took off 5 bases at V and 0 bases at J, with 10 bases between the two ends. CDR3 sequence (DNA): TGTGCTAGTGGTCCGGACAGCTTGAACACTGAAGCTTTCTTT. Residues: CASGPDSLNTEAFF.

This chain uses TRBV7-3 with TRBJ2-1, with 11 bases fitting TRBD2. V lost 5 bases to trimming and J lost 6 bases; unmatched junction nucleotides: 6. The CDR3 runs 15 residues. CDR1 is SGHTA, CDR2 FQGTGA, per germline. This CDR3 reads CASSPTSGSANEQFF. DNA for the CDR3: TGTGCCAGCAGCCCAACTAGCGGGAGTGCCAATGAGCAGTTCTTC. Together with reference TRBV7-3 and TRBJ2-1, the CDR3 gives the full variable domain: GAGVSQTPSNKVTEKGKYVELRCDPISGHTALYWYRQSLGQGPEFLIYFQGTGAADDSGLPNDRFFAVRPEGSVSTLKIQRTERGDSAVYLCASSPTSGSANEQFFGPGTRLTVL.

Only a few counts were recorded for this clone. The chain employs TRBV19 and TRBJ2-7; the D is unclear. Germline-derived CDR1 and CDR2 are LNHDA and SQIVND (reference sequence). V lost 1 base and J 1 base, leaving 8 bases between the germline ends. This CDR3 region has 14 residues. The CDR3 nucleotides are TGTGCCAGTAGTATAGCCGGGTGGTCCTACGAGCAGTACTTC. This translates into CASSIAGWSYEQYF.

This clone has only a few counts. V usage is TRBV5-6 and J usage is TRBJ2-3, with D tentatively TRBD1 (5 bases). This CDR3 spans 16 amino acids. CDR1 is SGHDT and CDR2 is YYEEEE in the germline V gene. V lost 4 bases to trimming and J lost 0 bases, with 15 bases between them. CDR3 sequence reads: CASSKFKWTSTDTQYF. The CDR3 DNA reads TGTGCCAGCAGCAAATTTAAGTGGACAAGCACAGATACGCAGTATTTT.

V usage is TRBV15 and J usage is TRBJ1-4; 9 bases match TRBD1. The V and J ends lost 2 bases and 5 bases, in that order; junction bases with no gene match: 3. The CDR3 length is 15 residues. Germline CDR1 is LNHNV and CDR2 is YYDKDF (reference sequence). The CDR3 reads CATSRRDRANEKLFF. The DNA of the CDR3 is TGTGCCACCAGCAGACGGGACAGGGCAAATGAAAAACTGTTTTTT.

This clone was observed a single time. The rearrangement links TRBV15 to TRBJ2-1; 10 bases map to TRBD2. V trimming: 0 bases; J trimming: 4 bases; junction bases outside the gene matches: 6. Germline-derived CDR1 and CDR2 are LNHNV and YYDKDF (reference sequence). This CDR3 comprises 17 residues. CDR3 protein: CATSRDMLAGVYNEQFF. As DNA, the CDR3 is TGTGCCACCAGCAGAGATATGCTAGCGGGGGTATACAATGAGCAGTTCTTC.

The chain is built from TRBV20-1 and TRBJ2-2; D is ambiguous. This CDR3 contains 10 residues. CDR1 is DFQATT, CDR2 SNEGSKA, per germline (reference sequence). V dropped 2 bases and J dropped 8 bases, with 3 bases sitting between them. CDR3 nucleotides: TGCAGTGCTAGACGTGGGGAGCTGTTTTTT. This sequence encodes CSARRGELFF.

This clone was seen at least ten times. The rearrangement uses TRBV29-1 and TRBJ1-5; 7 bases line up with TRBD1. This CDR3 has 15 residues. Germline CDR1 SQVTM, CDR2 ANQGSEA. With V trimmed by 5 bases and J by 6 bases, 13 bases remained unmatched. The CDR3 reads CSVLERTGGSQPQHF. CDR3 DNA sequence: TGCAGCGTTCTAGAGCGGACAGGAGGCTCTCAGCCCCAGCATTTT.

This clone was detected only a few times. The sample carries other DNA sequences with the same CDR3. The CDR3 is CASSVISNQPQHF. The CDR3 DNA follows: TGTGCCAGCAGTGTTATTAGCAATCAGCCCCAGCATTTT. This chain uses TRBV2 with TRBJ1-5; D unclear. V lost 4 bases and J 0 bases, leaving 4 bases between the germline ends. Germline CDR1 reads SNHLY; CDR2 reads FYNNEI. This CDR3 is built from 13 residues.

V usage is TRBV28 and J usage is TRBJ1-2, with 9 bases aligning to TRBD1. The CDR3 runs 16 residues. Germline V gene sequence: CDR1 MDHEN, CDR2 SYDVKM. V was pared by 6 bases and J by 2 bases, with 10 bases of the junction left unmatched. CDR3 sequence: CASRPGQGAMNYGYTF. The CDR3 coding sequence is TGTGCCAGCAGACCGGGACAGGGCGCGATGAACTATGGCTACACCTTC.

This chain connects TRBV7-2 to TRBJ2-7; 7 bases fit TRBD1. Germline V gene data show CDR1 as SGHTA and CDR2 as FQGNSA. The junction had 4 bases not matched to a gene; V was cut back by 1 base and J by 1 base. The CDR3 is 15 residues long. CDR3 sequence: CASSLDSQGSYEQYF. CDR3 sequence (DNA): TGTGCCAGCAGCTTAGACTCACAGGGGTCCTACGAGCAGTACTTC.

V and J are TRBV6-5 and TRBJ2-1; TRBD2 aligns across 7 bases. This CDR3 has 15 residues. Trimming at V came to 5 bases and at J to 9 bases, leaving 13 bases not matched to a gene. The germline V gene encodes CDR1 MNHEY and CDR2 SVGAGI. Written as DNA, the CDR3 is TGTGCCAGCAGTCCTCGGACTAGATCGGTTGCTGAGCAGTTCTTC. Translation gives CASSPRTRSVAEQFF.